This T cell receptor beta chain was obtained from a study of identical twins. TCRdb independently ran MiXCR on the 5' RACE reads; one entry per CDR3 protein. This sample carries roughly 690,000 distinct CDR3 sequences, around 20% of them seen once, and the ten largest clones take 4% to 4.5%. The CDR3 sequence is 15 residues long. The germline V gene encodes CDR1 SGHRS and CDR2 YFSETQ. The V gene end was trimmed by 4 bases and the J gene end by 8 bases; junction bases not matched to a gene: 13. Study results and caveats: Models underestimated how often monozygotic twins shared out-of-frame TCR alpha. Insertions ran lower in abundant cord blood beta clonotypes, though not in memory repertoires. Findings came from cross-sectional statistics, without long-term follow-up of donors.

This clonotype has more than one count but fewer than ten. The target antigen is unknown. This sample also belongs to another study, concerning T cells expressing NK-cell markers.

Source material: PBMCs. This clonotype originated in a woman aged 18-30 years in good health. This chain links TRBV5-1 with TRBJ2-3; 7 bases fit TRBD2. In nucleotides, the CDR3 is TGCGCCAGCAGCGCCAGGGAGGGCGGAGTCGGTACGCAGTATTTT. It codes for CASSAREGGVGTQYF.